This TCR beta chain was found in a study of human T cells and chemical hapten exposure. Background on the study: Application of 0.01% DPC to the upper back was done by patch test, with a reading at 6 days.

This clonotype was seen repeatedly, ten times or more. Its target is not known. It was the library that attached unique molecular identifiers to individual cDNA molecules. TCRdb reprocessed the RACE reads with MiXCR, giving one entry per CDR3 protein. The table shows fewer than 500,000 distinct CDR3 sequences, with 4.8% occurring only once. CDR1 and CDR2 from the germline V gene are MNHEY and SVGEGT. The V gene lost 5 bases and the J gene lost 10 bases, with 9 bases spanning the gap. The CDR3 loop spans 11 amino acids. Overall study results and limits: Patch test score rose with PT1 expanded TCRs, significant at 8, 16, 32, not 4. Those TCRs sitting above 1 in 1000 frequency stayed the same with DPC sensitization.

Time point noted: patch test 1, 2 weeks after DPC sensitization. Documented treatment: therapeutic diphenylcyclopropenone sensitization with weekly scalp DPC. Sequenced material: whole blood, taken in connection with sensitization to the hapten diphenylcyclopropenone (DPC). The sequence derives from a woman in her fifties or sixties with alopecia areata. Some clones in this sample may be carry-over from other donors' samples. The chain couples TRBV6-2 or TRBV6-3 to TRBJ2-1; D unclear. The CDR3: CASSNHKEQFF. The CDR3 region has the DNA TGTGCCAGCAGTAACCATAAGGAGCAGTTCTTC.